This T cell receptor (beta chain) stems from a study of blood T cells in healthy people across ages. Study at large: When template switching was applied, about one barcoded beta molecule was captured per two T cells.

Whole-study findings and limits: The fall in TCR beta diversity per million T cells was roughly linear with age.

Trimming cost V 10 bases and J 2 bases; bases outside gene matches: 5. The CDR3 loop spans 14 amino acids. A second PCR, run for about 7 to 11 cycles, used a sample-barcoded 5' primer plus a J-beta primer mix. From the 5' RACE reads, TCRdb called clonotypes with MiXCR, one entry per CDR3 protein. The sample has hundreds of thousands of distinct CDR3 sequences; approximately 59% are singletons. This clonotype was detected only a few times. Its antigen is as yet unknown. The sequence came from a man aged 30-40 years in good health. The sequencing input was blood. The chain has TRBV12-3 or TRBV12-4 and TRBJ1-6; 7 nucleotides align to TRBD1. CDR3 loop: CATRQGTYNSPLHF. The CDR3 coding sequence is TGTGCCACTCGACAGGGTACCTATAATTCACCCCTCCACTTT.